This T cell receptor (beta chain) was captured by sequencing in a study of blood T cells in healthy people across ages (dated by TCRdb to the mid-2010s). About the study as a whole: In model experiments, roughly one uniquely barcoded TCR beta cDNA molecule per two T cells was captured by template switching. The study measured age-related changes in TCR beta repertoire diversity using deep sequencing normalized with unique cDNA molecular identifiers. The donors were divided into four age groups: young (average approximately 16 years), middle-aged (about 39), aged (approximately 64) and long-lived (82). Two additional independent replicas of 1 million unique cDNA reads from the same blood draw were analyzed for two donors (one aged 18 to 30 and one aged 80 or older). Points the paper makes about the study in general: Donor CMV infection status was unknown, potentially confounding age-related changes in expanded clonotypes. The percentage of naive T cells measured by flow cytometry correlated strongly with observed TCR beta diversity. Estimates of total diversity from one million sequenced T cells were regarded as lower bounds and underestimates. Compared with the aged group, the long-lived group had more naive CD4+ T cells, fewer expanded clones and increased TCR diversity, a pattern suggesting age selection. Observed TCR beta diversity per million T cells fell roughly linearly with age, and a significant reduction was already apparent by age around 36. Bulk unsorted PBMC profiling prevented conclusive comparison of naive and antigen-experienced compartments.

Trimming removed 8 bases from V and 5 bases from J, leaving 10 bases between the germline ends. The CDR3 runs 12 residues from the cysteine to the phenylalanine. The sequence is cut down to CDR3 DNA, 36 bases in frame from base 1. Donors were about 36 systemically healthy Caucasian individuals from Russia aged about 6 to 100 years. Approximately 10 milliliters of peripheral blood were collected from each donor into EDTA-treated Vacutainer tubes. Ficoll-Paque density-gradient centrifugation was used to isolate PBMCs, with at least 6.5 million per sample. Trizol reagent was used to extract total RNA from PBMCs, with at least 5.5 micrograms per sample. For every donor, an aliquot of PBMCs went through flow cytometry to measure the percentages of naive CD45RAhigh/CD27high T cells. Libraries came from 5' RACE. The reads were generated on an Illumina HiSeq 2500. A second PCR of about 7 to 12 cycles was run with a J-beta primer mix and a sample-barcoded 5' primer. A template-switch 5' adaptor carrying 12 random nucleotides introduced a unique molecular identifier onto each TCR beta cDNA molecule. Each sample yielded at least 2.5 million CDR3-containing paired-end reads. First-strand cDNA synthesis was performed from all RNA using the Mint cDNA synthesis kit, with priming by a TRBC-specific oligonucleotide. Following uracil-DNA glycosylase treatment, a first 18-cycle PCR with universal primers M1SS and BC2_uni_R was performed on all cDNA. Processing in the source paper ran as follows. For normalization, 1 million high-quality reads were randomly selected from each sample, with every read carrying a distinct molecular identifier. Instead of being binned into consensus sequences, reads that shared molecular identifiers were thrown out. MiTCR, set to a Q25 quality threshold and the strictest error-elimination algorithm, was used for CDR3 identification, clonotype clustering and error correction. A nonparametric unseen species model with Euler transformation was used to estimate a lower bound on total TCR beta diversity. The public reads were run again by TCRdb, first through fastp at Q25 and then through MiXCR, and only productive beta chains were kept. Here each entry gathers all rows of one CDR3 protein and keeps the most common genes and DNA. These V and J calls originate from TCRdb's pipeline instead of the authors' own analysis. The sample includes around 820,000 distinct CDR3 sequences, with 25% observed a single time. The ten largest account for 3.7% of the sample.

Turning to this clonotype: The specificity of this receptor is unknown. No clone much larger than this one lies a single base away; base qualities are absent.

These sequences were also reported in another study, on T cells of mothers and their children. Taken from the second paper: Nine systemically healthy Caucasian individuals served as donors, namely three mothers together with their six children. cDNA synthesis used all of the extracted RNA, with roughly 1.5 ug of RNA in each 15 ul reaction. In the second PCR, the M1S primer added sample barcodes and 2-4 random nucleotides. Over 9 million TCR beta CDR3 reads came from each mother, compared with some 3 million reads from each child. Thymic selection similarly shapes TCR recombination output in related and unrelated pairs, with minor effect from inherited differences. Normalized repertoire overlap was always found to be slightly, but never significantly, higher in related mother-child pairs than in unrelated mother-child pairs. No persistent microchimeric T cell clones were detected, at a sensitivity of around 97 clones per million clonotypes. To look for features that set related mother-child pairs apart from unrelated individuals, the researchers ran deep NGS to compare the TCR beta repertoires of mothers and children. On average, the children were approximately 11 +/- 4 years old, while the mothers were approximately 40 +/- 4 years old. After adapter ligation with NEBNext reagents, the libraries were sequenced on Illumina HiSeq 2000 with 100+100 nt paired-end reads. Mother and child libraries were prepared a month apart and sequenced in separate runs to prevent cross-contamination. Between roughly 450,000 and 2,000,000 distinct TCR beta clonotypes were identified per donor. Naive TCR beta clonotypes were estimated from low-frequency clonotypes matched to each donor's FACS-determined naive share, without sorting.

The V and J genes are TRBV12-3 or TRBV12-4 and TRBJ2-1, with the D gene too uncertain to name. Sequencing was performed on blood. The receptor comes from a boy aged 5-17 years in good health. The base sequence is TGTGCCAGCGGCGATGGGGACAATGAGCAGTTCTTC. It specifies CASGDGDNEQFF.